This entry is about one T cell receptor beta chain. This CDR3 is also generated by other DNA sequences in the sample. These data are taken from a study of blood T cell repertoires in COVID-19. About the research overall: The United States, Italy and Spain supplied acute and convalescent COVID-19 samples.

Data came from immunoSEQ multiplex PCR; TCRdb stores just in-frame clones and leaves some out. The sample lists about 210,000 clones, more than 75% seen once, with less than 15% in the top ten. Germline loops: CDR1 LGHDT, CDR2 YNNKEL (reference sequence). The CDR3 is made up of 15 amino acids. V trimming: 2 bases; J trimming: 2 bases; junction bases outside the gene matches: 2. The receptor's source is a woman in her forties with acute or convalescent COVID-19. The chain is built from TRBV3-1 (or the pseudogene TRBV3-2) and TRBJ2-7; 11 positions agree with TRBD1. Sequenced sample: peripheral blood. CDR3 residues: CASSQRTGGPYEQYF. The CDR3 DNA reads TGTGCCAGCAGCCAACGGACAGGGGGCCCCTACGAGCAGTACTTC.